The 2 T cell receptor beta chains below all came from one sample that was sequenced in a study of cytomegalovirus exposure and HLA in healthy donors (dated by TCRdb to about 2017). The receptor library was made with the immunoSEQ multiplex PCR assay. TCRdb holds this immuneACCESS table with in-frame rearrangements only. Some clones are missing; in checked studies, unresolved V genes explain under half, and the rest has no known cause. This sample holds around 160,000 clones; roughly 80% were observed only once. Jointly, the top ten make up roughly a tenth of the sample. Sequencing was performed on PBMCs. The receptors shown here come from a man aged 25-45 years in good health and CMV-seropositive.

The J gene is TRBJ2-1, the V gene TRBV5-4; no clear D. V was trimmed by 0 bases and J by 5 bases, leaving 18 bases between them. Germline values: CDR1 SGHNT, CDR2 YYREEE (reference sequence). The length of the CDR3 is 17 residues. DNA of the CDR3: TGTGCCAGCAGCTTGGCCCAGGCCCCCGGTGCACACAATGAGCAGTTCTTC. Protein sequence: CASSLAQAPGAHNEQFF.

The chain uses TRBV5-1 and TRBJ2-1; D is unclear. Germline CDR1 SGHRS, CDR2 YFSETQ. The CDR3 consists of 13 residues. V lost 0 bases and J 6 bases, leaving 7 bases between the germline ends. The DNA for the CDR3 is TGCGCCAGCAGCTTGGACGACTCCAATGAGCAGTTCTTC. Translated: CASSLDDSNEQFF.